This T cell receptor (beta chain) derives from a study of human T cells and chemical hapten exposure. This CDR3 spans 13 amino acids. CDR1 ENHRY and CDR2 SYGVKD come from the germline V gene. With 6 bases clipped from V and 5 bases from J, the junction kept 7 bases outside the gene matches. Unfractionated whole blood was the source of the extracted total RNA. TCRdb analysed the 5' RACE reads with MiXCR anew, one entry per CDR3 protein. The sample contains about 140,000 distinct CDR3 sequences, 4.1% of which appear only once. This clonotype was counted ten times or more. The V gene is TRBV10-3, the J gene TRBJ2-7; 7 bases are a match to TRBD1. The TCR was taken from a female donor in good health. Here the CDR3 DNA reads TGTGCCATCAGCCTACAGGGGTTCGACGAGCAGTACTTC. Amino acid sequence: CAISLQGFDEQYF.